This record covers a single T cell receptor (beta chain). Its antigen is unidentified. The record originates from a study of T cell responses to AZD1222 COVID-19 vaccine. Notes on the study in general: Donors were largely white British and mainly female; clonal diversity was possibly underestimated. Targets within unmutated variant regions were reportedly found for nearly half of spike-specific TCRs.

Data came from immunoSEQ multiplex PCR; TCRdb stores just in-frame clones and leaves some out. Among more than 95,000 clones listed, around 76% were seen once. This CDR3 region has 16 residues. Between the trimmed V and J ends, which lost 6 bases and 1 base, there was a span of 18 bases. From germline, CDR1 is MGHDK and CDR2 SYGVNS. Material: peripheral blood, obtained on day 0 of AZD1222 vaccination. The gene calls are TRBV25-1 and TRBJ2-5, with a weak D call TRBD1 (6 bases). The receptor was derived from an adult in good health. CDR3 region: CASREETGWGQETQYF. The CDR3, as DNA: TGTGCCAGCAGGGAGGAGACAGGTTGGGGCCAAGAGACCCAGTACTTC.